A single sample is the source of the 28 T cell receptor beta chains below, sequenced in a study of blood T cell repertoires in COVID-19. Some clones are missing from TCRdb's copy, which holds only in-frame ones; the method was immunoSEQ multiplex PCR. This table holds about 69,000 clones, around 87% found once. Sequences were obtained from peripheral blood. Receptors were obtained from a man between 45 and 60 years old with acute or convalescent COVID-19.

The chain carries TRBV19 and TRBJ1-1, with 8 bases that match TRBD1. The germline V gene has CDR1 LNHDA and CDR2 SQIVND (reference sequence). This CDR3 is built from 16 residues. With V trimmed by 3 bases and J by 11 bases, 17 bases remained unmatched. In DNA form, the CDR3 reads TGTGCCAGTAGTATTTTCGTTGGGGACCAGGGGGCGAGGGCTTTCTTT. This encodes CASSIFVGDQGARAFF.

The chain employs TRBV27 and TRBJ2-7; no reliable D call. The germline V and J ends were trimmed by 3 bases and 1 base, with 40 bases remaining between them. Looked up from germline, CDR1 is MNHEY and CDR2 is SMNVEV (reference sequence). CDR3 length: 24 residues. For the CDR3, the DNA is TGTGCCAGCAGTTTTTTTGCCGAGGAAAATTTGGCCGCCCCCCACCCGCCGCTATCCTACGAGCAGTACTTC. Protein product: CASSFFAEENLAAPHPPLSYEQYF.

The CDR3 region is CASSRETSGRGELFF. The CDR3 DNA sequence: TGTGCCAGCAGCCGAGAAACTAGCGGGAGGGGGGAGCTGTTTTTT. The chain employs TRBV3-1 (or the pseudogene TRBV3-2) and TRBJ2-2, with 12 positions matching TRBD2. With V trimmed by 4 bases and J by 8 bases, 5 bases remained unmatched. CDR1 is LGHDT and CDR2 is YNNKEL in the germline V gene (reference sequence). The CDR3 is made up of 15 amino acids.

CDR3 sequence reads: CAISAASSGAEAFF. For the CDR3, the DNA is TGTGCCATCAGCGCCGCTTCATCAGGTGCTGAAGCTTTCTTT. J is TRBJ1-1 and V is TRBV10-3, with no clear D. The V end was cut by 6 bases, the J end by 6 bases, with 17 bases between. Germline V CDR1 and CDR2: ENHRY, SYGVKD. The CDR3 spans 14 residues.

V and J are TRBV29-1 and TRBJ2-7; possible D gene TRBD2, 5 bases. CDR3 size: 12 residues. With 5 bases removed from V and 6 bases from J, the gap between germline ends came to 14 bases. The germline CDR1 and CDR2 sequences are SQVTM and ANQGSEA. Here the CDR3 reads CSVNRGSGEQYF. CDR3 DNA: TGCAGCGTTAACCGGGGTTCGGGCGAGCAGTACTTC.

In nucleotides, the CDR3 is TGTGCCAGCAGCTTGATTCTAGCGGGCTCTTCAGGCGAGCAGTACTTC. As protein: CASSLILAGSSGEQYF. This chain joins TRBV5-6 and TRBJ2-7; 8 bases match TRBD2. The length of the CDR3 is 16 residues. V trimming: 1 base; J trimming: 6 bases; junction bases outside the gene matches: 12. Looked up from germline, CDR1 is SGHDT and CDR2 is YYEEEE. Full variable domain (outside the CDR3, taken from reference TRBV5-6 and TRBJ2-7): DAGVTQSPTHLIKTRGQQVTLRCSPKSGHDTVSWYQQALGQGPQFIFQYYEEEERQRGNFPDRFSGHQFPNYSSELNVNALLLGDSALYLCASSLILAGSSGEQYFGPGTRLTVT.

The V call is TRBV9, the J call TRBJ2-5, with TRBD1 matching over 8 bases. V shed 4 bases and J 6 bases; nucleotides not matched to a gene: 5. This CDR3 contains 13 residues. Germline CDR1 SGDLS, CDR2 YYNGEE. For the CDR3, the DNA is TGTGCCAGCAGCCCCGACAGGGGAAAGACCCAGTACTTC. Its protein is CASSPDRGKTQYF.

The chain has TRBV18 and TRBJ1-4, with D possibly TRBD1 on 5 matching bases. The CDR3 has 16 residues. V was shortened by 4 bases and J by 0 bases, with 12 bases between the two germline ends. Germline loops: CDR1 KGHSH, CDR2 LQKENI. Here the CDR3 DNA reads TGTGCCAGCTCACGGTCGGGACTGACAACTAATGAAAAACTGTTTTTT. Protein sequence: CASSRSGLTTNEKLFF.

The J gene is TRBJ1-5, the V gene TRBV10-3, with D possibly matching TRBD1 (5 bases). Germline assignment: CDR1 ENHRY and CDR2 SYGVKD. V lost 0 bases and J lost 5, with 8 bases in between. The CDR3 is 14 amino acids. CDR3 residues: CAISESTGHQPQHF. CDR3 nucleotide sequence: TGTGCCATCAGTGAGTCAACAGGTCATCAGCCCCAGCATTTT.

The chain uses TRBV5-1 and TRBJ2-1; TRBD2 matches 7 bases. Germline V lookup: CDR1 SGHRS, CDR2 YFSETQ. The length of the CDR3 is 14 residues. V lost 0 bases to trimming and J lost 9 bases; unmatched junction nucleotides: 6. The CDR3 DNA sequence: TGCGCCAGCAGCTTGGTTGCGCGGGAGAGTGAGCAGTTCTTC. Translating gives CASSLVARESEQFF.

V usage is TRBV7-9 and J usage is TRBJ2-3, with D perhaps matching TRBD2 (5 bases). The germline gives CDR1 SEHNR, CDR2 FQNEAQ (reference sequence). The CDR3 is made up of 15 amino acids. Trimming took off 2 bases at V and 2 bases at J, with 11 bases between the two ends. CDR3 in DNA: TGTGCCAGCAGCTTAATTCGAGGGTACACAGATACGCAGTATTTT. Protein: CASSLIRGYTDTQYF. Filled out from reference TRBV7-9 and TRBJ2-3, the complete variable domain reads DTGVSQNPRHKITKRGQNVTFRCDPISEHNRLYWYRQTLGQGPEFLTYFQNEAQLEKSRLLSDRFSAERPKGSFSTLEIQRTEQGDSAMYLCASSLIRGYTDTQYFGPGTRLTVL.

This chain links TRBV30 with TRBJ1-2, with D possibly TRBD1 on 6 matching bases. Trimming left V 2 bases short and J 4 bases short, with 14 bases between. The CDR3 length is 14 residues. CDR1 and CDR2 (germline): GTSNPN, SVGIG (reference sequence). CDR3: CAWSPARTVYGYTF. In DNA form, the CDR3 reads TGTGCCTGGAGTCCAGCAAGGACAGTCTATGGCTACACCTTC. The full variable domain, its missing parts supplied by reference TRBV30 and TRBJ1-2, is SQTIHQWPATLVQPVGSPLSLECTVEGTSNPNLYWYRQAAGRGLQLLFYSVGIGQISSEVPQNLSASRPQDRQFILSSKKLLLSDSGFYLCAWSPARTVYGYTFGSGTRLTVV.

The chain has TRBV6-2 or TRBV6-3 and TRBJ1-2; the match to TRBD1 covers 7 bases. This CDR3 has 13 amino acids. Losses at the gene ends were 5 bases for V and 4 bases for J; bases not matched to a gene: 4. CDR1 is MNHEY and CDR2 is SVGEGT in the germline V gene. CDR3 residues: CASSQTGSYGYTF. CDR3 bases: TGTGCCAGCAGTCAGACAGGGAGCTATGGCTACACCTTC.

The V gene is TRBV24-1, the J gene TRBJ2-7; D may be TRBD1 (6 bases). V lost 9 bases, J lost 0 bases, and 23 bases lay in between. The CDR3 totals 17 residues. Germline CDR1 KGHDR, CDR2 SFDVKD. As DNA, the CDR3 is TGTGCCACCTTCCAGAGGGCCCGGGACACCTACTCCTACGAGCAGTACTTC. This encodes CATFQRARDTYSYEQYF.

This chain uses TRBV10-3 with TRBJ1-3; D is ambiguous. CDR3 length: 15 residues. Trimming left V 4 bases short and J 4 bases short, with 14 bases between. Germline lookup yields CDR1 ENHRY and CDR2 SYGVKD. The CDR3 is CAISAGGLRGNTIYF. CDR3 nucleotide sequence: TGTGCCATCAGTGCTGGCGGCTTGCGGGGAAACACCATATATTTT.

The rearrangement links TRBV5-4 to TRBJ1-5, with D perhaps matching TRBD1 (5 bases). V was clipped by 4 bases and J by 0 bases, with 8 bases between them. The CDR3 totals 14 residues. Germline V gene data show CDR1 as SGHNT and CDR2 as YYREEE (reference sequence). CDR3 sequence: CASSLTGSNQPQHF. In DNA, the CDR3 is TGTGCCAGCAGCCTTACAGGTAGCAATCAGCCCCAGCATTTT.

The CDR3 coding sequence is TGTGCCAGCAGCTTAGACGGCAGGGTCACTGAAGCTTTCTTT. Translation gives CASSLDGRVTEAFF. This chain connects TRBV11-2 to TRBJ1-1, with D perhaps TRBD1 (5 bases). Looked up from germline, CDR1 is SGHAT and CDR2 is FQNNGV. This CDR3 has 14 amino acids. Trimming left V 0 bases short and J 4 bases short, with 9 bases between.

The chain combines TRBV6-7 with TRBJ2-1; 8 bases fit TRBD2. TRBV6-7 is identified as an open reading frame with a role that is uncertain. The CDR3 extends over 18 amino acids. V lost 0 bases to trimming and J lost 5 bases; unmatched junction nucleotides: 12. The CDR3 DNA reads TGTGCCAGCAGTTACTCACCCCGGACTAGCTTTAGTCACAATGAGCAGTTCTTC. It yields the protein CASSYSPRTSFSHNEQFF.

V gene TRBV5-1 combines with J gene TRBJ2-7, with TRBD2 matching 7 bases. Germline trimming cut 3 bases from V and 3 bases from J; bases unmatched to any gene: 6. Per germline, CDR1 SGHRS and CDR2 YFSETQ. CDR3 length: 14 amino acids. In nucleotides, the CDR3 is TGCGCCAGCAGCTCGCTAGCGGAATACTACGAGCAGTACTTC. As protein: CASSSLAEYYEQYF. The full variable domain, its missing parts supplied by reference TRBV5-1 and TRBJ2-7, is KAGVTQTPRYLIKTRGQQVTLSCSPISGHRSVSWYQQTPGQGLQFLFEYFSETQRNKGNFPGRFSGRQFSNSRSEMNVSTLELGDSALYLCASSSLAEYYEQYFGPGTRLTVT.

The rearrangement links TRBV7-9 to TRBJ2-7, with D tentatively TRBD2 (6 bases). From germline, CDR1 is SEHNR and CDR2 FQNEAQ (reference sequence). The CDR3 contains 13 residues. The germline V and J ends were trimmed by 4 bases and 4 bases, with 11 bases remaining between them. This CDR3 is CASSSQGGYEQYF. The CDR3 nucleotides are TGTGCCAGCAGCTCCCAAGGAGGGTACGAGCAGTACTTC.

The chain employs TRBV10-3 and TRBJ2-1, with TRBD1 matching over 7 bases. This CDR3 has 15 amino acids. CDR1 is ENHRY and CDR2 is SYGVKD in the germline V gene. V shed 4 bases, J shed 5 bases, and the junction held 8 bases outside the gene matches. The CDR3 here is CAISGGQVNHNEQFF. The DNA for the CDR3 is TGTGCCATCAGTGGAGGACAGGTTAACCACAATGAGCAGTTCTTC.

The chain uses TRBV7-9 and TRBJ2-1; 8 nucleotides align to TRBD1. This CDR3 contains 15 residues. J lost 6 bases, V lost 9 bases, and 13 bases had no gene match. Germline V lookup: CDR1 SEHNR, CDR2 FQNEAQ (reference sequence). The CDR3 sequence is CASLPKDRVGNEQFF. CDR3 nucleotide sequence: TGTGCCAGTCTGCCCAAGGACAGGGTTGGCAATGAGCAGTTCTTC.

The rearrangement links TRBV6-2 or TRBV6-3 to TRBJ2-7; 13 positions agree with TRBD2. Germline CDR1 MNHEY, CDR2 SVGEGT. The CDR3 spans 14 residues. V dropped 4 bases and J dropped 4; count of bases not matched to a gene: 1. The CDR3 region is CASSWTSGSYEQYF. The CDR3 region has the DNA TGTGCCAGCAGTTGGACTAGCGGGAGTTACGAGCAGTACTTC.

J is TRBJ2-2 and V is TRBV5-1, with TRBD2 matching over 10 bases. Germline V gene data show CDR1 as SGHRS and CDR2 as YFSETQ. J lost 3 bases, V lost 6 bases, and 5 bases had no gene match. The CDR3 consists of 15 residues. The CDR3 region has the DNA TGCGCCAGCACGACTAGCGGGTGGGACACCGGGGAGCTGTTTTTT. Its protein is CASTTSGWDTGELFF.

The chain carries TRBV5-1 and TRBJ1-1, with 8 bases matching TRBD1. The CDR3 covers 16 residues. Germline V gene sequence: CDR1 SGHRS, CDR2 YFSETQ. With V trimmed by 0 bases and J by 0 bases, 4 bases remained unmatched. DNA of the CDR3: TGCGCCAGCAGCTTGGGACAGGGGAAGGTGAACACTGAAGCTTTCTTT. Its protein product is CASSLGQGKVNTEAFF.

This clone appeared a few times. The V call is TRBV21-1, the J call TRBJ2-4; the D call of TRBD2 is as the table states it, not checked on the DNA. TRBV21-1 has pseudogene status. This CDR3 has 18 amino acids. The CDR3 here is CASSKEEGGRVAKNIQYF. The CDR3 DNA reads as TGTGCCAGCAGCAAAGAGGAGGGCGGGAGGGTTGCCAAAAACATTCAGTACTTC.

J is TRBJ1-4 and V is TRBV19; D gene ambiguous. V was shortened by 5 bases and J by 8 bases, with 21 bases between the two germline ends. Per the germline V gene, CDR1 is LNHDA and CDR2 is SQIVND (reference sequence). The CDR3 extends over 16 amino acids. In DNA, the CDR3 is TGTGCCAGTAGTCCGCCGGGCCGACGAAGGAGGGAAAAACTGTTTTTT. Translated, it gives CASSPPGRRRREKLFF.

The V gene is TRBV7-9, the J gene TRBJ1-2; D is possibly TRBD1 (5 bases). Germline CDR1 and CDR2: SEHNR and FQNEAQ (reference sequence). This CDR3 is 15 amino acids long. V lost 7 bases to trimming and J lost 4 bases, with 19 bases between them. As DNA, the CDR3 is TGTGCCAGCACCGCGGGGACTGAGTTACTCTATGGCTACACCTTC. It codes for CASTAGTELLYGYTF. The full variable domain, its missing parts supplied by reference TRBV7-9 and TRBJ1-2, is DTGVSQNPRHKITKRGQNVTFRCDPISEHNRLYWYRQTLGQGPEFLTYFQNEAQLEKSRLLSDRFSAERPKGSFSTLEIQRTEQGDSAMYLCASTAGTELLYGYTFGSGTRLTVV.